This TCR beta chain was obtained from a study of cytomegalovirus exposure and HLA in healthy donors (dated by TCRdb to 2017 to 2019). Regarding the complete study: In an earlier analysis of approximately 640 of the donors, 276 Gb of sequence data and just under 120 million unique TCR beta sequences from 180 million or so T cells were reported. Donor age, sex, ethnicity and CMV serostatus were collected together with the repertoire data. All discovery cohort repertoires had been generated on a single sequencing platform. Genome-wide SNP genotypes for about 55% of the roughly 670 donors were used in a later genetic analysis, which treated that subset as a discovery cohort. Of the approximately 400 genotyped donors, around 81% fell in the genetic ancestry cluster associated with self-reported Caucasian donors. Class I and class II HLA loci were covered by the typing at four-digit resolution. A separate validation cohort of 100 to 150 different subjects was used in addition to the approximately 700-subject first cohort. On average, 235,054 unique TCR beta nucleotide sequences were sequenced per donor among 350 to 400 genotyped donors of the cohort, with approximately 18% of those sequences being non-productive. An earlier analysis of about 600 of the donors used high-throughput TCR beta sequencing to judge whether each TCR beta V gene segment behaved as functional or pseudogenic. The study combined high-throughput TCR immunosequencing, statistical association of individual TCRs with disease status, and machine learning to predict cytomegalovirus infection status. The aim of the study was to test whether cataloging public T cell receptors could identify signatures of past pathogen exposure. An early release that covered some 630 HLA-typed donors contained about 300 gigabases of sequencing data and tens of millions of unique TCR sequences. In the later analysis, no new phenotypic data were used to find candidate immune exposures; instead, reliance was placed on TCR beta sequences and their occurrence across donors. Typing coverage differed by locus: A, B, C, DRB1 and DQB1 were typed in about 620-640 donors, DQA1 in roughly 500, DPA1 in 600 to 610, and DPB1 in 472. A later analysis re-analyzed previously published TCR beta repertoires from 666 donors and added high-resolution HLA genotyping to study TCR occurrence patterns. The study used immunosequencing to profile the T cell repertoires of 666 subjects and linked those repertoires to cytomegalovirus serostatus. Four to six DR-DQ haplotypes were handled as single units for association and clustering, since linkage in the cohort was strong.

The library relied on the immunoSEQ multiplex PCR assay. The multiplex PCR relied on a mix of 60 forward primers for TCR Vbeta segments and 13 reverse primers for TCR Jbeta segments. The CDR3 region of rearranged TCR beta genes was amplified from genomic DNA with a multiplex PCR assay. Amplified TCR beta libraries were sequenced as 87-base-pair reads on the Illumina HiSeq System. As for the original processing: Across the 640 or so repertoires, a later analysis counted 60 million to 90 million unique TCR beta chains, some 11 million of which were shared by at least two donors. To remove PCR and sequencing errors, raw reads were error-corrected and collapsed into unique sequences using a nearest-neighbor algorithm that merged closely related sequences. CDR3 sequences were aligned to IMGT reference sequences to assign V, D and J gene segments. For a sequence to be retained, at least a six-nucleotide match to both a V gene segment and a J gene segment was required. Rearrangements were classified as productive when the CDR3 lacked stop codons and remained in frame with V and J, and all other rearrangements were classified as non-productive. Following IMGT convention, CDR3 was defined as the stretch from the second conserved V-encoded cysteine to the conserved J-encoded phenylalanine. The earlier analysis of some 600 of the donors excluded sequences that lacked an unambiguous match to a single V gene segment. In an earlier analysis of 587 of the donors, a V segment was called functional when productive rearrangements were above 56.7%, and segregating when the standard deviation between donors exceeded 5%. A statistical classification framework was built to diagnose cytomegalovirus status from the catalog of TCR beta chain sequences. A later analysis assigned V and J genes by comparing TCR nucleotide sequences with IMGT/GENE-DB human TR gene sequences. A later analysis assigned CDR3 sequences and most-parsimonious VDJ recombination scenarios with the TCRdist pipeline. A later analysis defined each TCR beta chain by its CDR3 amino acid sequence plus V-gene family, and excluded reads lacking a unique V-gene family. A later analysis removed 550 to 650 highly shared, low-generation-probability nucleotide sequences to deal with suspected cross-contamination and a sequencing artifact. For each public chain, a later analysis derived a clonal expansion index from normalized ranks of inferred template counts within each repertoire. In a later analysis, generation probabilities were computed with a VDJ recombination model fitted to out-of-frame rearrangements, and the resulting probabilities were checked against IGoR. Hypergeometric tests were used in a later analysis to score TCR-TCR, TCR-HLA and TCR-CMV co-occurrence, with a repertoire-size bias correction applied to the TCR pairs. A later analysis estimated false discovery rates by permuting HLA or CMV assignments 20 times. In a later analysis, co-occurring TCRs were grouped with DBSCAN, and TCRdist sequence similarity was added when clustering was performed within HLA-allele-positive subsets. Repertoires with fewer than 30,000 or more than 120,000 public chains were left out of co-occurrence clustering, as were several repertoires with anomalous nucleotide sharing. What TCRdb holds here is the immuneACCESS table cut down to in-frame rearrangements. Part of the clones is not present; checked against another copy, under half of the missing clones reflect an unresolved V gene, and the others are unexplained. The V and J calls and clone size come from that table; D and trimming were worked out from the DNA. This sample comprises approximately 40,000 clones, 82% of them detected only once. Clones ranked in the top ten supply more than 9% of the sample.

The cohort comprised 666 healthy bone marrow donors. At the time of sampling, every cohort member was nominally healthy, though immune exposures that went unrecorded were likely present. The donor tested CMV seropositive, placing the donor among the roughly 300 seropositive members of the cohort. A peripheral blood sample was collected from each donor, and TCR beta sequencing was performed on peripheral blood mononuclear cells. The Qiagen DNeasy Blood Extraction Kit was used to extract genomic DNA from the blood cell samples. About this clone: Its antigen is unknown. No qualities accompany the bases; no much larger clone lies one base away.

The CDR3 measures 16 amino acids from cysteine to phenylalanine. Only the CDR3 region is kept as DNA, spanning 48 bases read in frame from base 1. Trimming at the junction amounts to 4 bases on V and 8 bases on J, and the germline ends lie 22 bases apart. According to the germline V gene, CDR1 reads SGDLS and CDR2 reads YYNGEE. General study outcomes and caveats: Linkage disequilibrium might explain the correlated functional status among segregating V segments, but an unknown experimental factor could not be ruled out. A group of highly shared sequence variants was considered likely to be a technical artifact of the sequencing pipeline. The authors suggested that the approach could potentially be generalized to other disease states and immunological phenotypes. A later analysis found that TCR association rates varied across HLA loci, with DRB1 alleles showing the most associated TCRs and HLA-C alleles the fewest. Because counts were too low, approximately 15 rarely observed V segments, including chromosome 9 orphons, were excluded from the earlier analysis of roughly 580 of the donors. Compared with the roughly 700-donor mean, donors in an Asian-associated ancestry cluster had fewer N-insertions in productive TCRs, according to a later genetic analysis. The classifier was reported to diagnose cytomegalovirus status with high specificity and sensitivity in both the original cohort and the validation cohort. Broadly in line with IMGT annotations, most TCR beta V segments showed up in productive rearrangements about 87% or about 30% of the time in an earlier analysis of approximately 640 of the donors. A later analysis found that most CMV-associated TCR beta chains appeared HLA-restricted, with HLA associations seemingly driven largely by CMV exposure. Most TCR sequences were observed very rarely across donors, whereas some public TCRs were present in many individuals. Some IMGT-functional V segments, including TRBV6-2 and TRBV6-3, could not be told apart with the 87-base-pair reads, so those segments were excluded. Immune exposure information for the cohort was limited to CMV serostatus. A further reported finding was that TCR beta sequences accurately predicted the HLA-A and HLA-B alleles for most subjects in the first cohort. The study listed 150 to 200 TCR beta chains as associated with cytomegalovirus. Presence/absence analyses assumed roughly uniform sequencing depth across donors, an assumption that may not hold. In a later analysis, several top co-occurrence clusters were reported to appear linked to parvovirus B19, influenza, CMV and Epstein-Barr virus. In a later genetic analysis, a missense DCLRE1C variant was associated with V-gene and J-gene trimming of TCR beta chains, and the association was replicated in an independent cohort. In a later analysis, 16,951 TCR beta sequences were associated with specific HLA alleles at a false discovery rate of 0.05. In a later analysis, HLA-associated TCR beta chains were found to be more clonally expanded and to have lower generation probabilities than equally common non-associated chains. Only TCR beta chains were sequenced in this cohort, and the absence of alpha or paired-chain data limited detectable features. In vitro tests confirmed that a few of the cytomegalovirus-associated TCR beta chains recognize cytomegalovirus antigens. Strong co-occurrence of HLA alleles, especially DR and DQ, made assigning TCR associations to individual alleles difficult. HLA typing was unavailable for some donors at each locus, so association tests used only the typed subset.

The receptor was isolated from a woman under 30 in good health and CMV-seropositive. Rearrangement joined TRBV9 to TRBJ2-1; perhaps TRBD2 is the D gene, with 8 bases matching. The specimen was PBMCs. The sequenced DNA is TGTGCCAGCAGCCCGCGGGGGGCAGGGGGGTGGGATGAGCAGTTCTTC. Translation gives CASSPRGAGGWDEQFF.